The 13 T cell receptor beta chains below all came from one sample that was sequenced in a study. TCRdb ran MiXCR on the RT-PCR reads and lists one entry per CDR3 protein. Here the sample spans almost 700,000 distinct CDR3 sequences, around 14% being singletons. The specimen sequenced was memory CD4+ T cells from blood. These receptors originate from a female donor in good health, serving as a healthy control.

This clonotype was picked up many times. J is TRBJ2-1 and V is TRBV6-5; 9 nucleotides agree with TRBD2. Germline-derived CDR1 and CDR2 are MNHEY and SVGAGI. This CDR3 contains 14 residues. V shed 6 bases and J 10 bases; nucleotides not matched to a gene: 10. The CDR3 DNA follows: TGTGCCAGCAGGACGGGACTAGCAGCCAGAGAGCAGTTCTTC. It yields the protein CASRTGLAAREQFF.

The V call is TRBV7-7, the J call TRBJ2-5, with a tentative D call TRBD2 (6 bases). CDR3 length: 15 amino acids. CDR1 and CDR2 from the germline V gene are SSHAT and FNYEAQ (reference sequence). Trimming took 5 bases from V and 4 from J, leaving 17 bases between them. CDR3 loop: CASSPLREPGETQYF. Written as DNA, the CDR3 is TGTGCCAGCAGCCCCCTACGGGAGCCGGGAGAGACCCAGTACTTC. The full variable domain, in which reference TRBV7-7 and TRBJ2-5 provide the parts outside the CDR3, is GAGVSQSPRYKVTKRGQDVTLRCDPISSHATLYWYQQALGQGPEFLTYFNYEAQPDKSGLPSDRFSAERPEGSISTLTIQRTEQRDSAMYRCASSPLREPGETQYFGPGTRLLVL.

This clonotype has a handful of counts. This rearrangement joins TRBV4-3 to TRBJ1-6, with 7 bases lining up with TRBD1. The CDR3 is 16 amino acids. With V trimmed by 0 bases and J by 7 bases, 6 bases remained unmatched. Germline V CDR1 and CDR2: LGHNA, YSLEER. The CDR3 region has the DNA TGCGCCAGCAGCCAAGATACAGGGGTCCTAAATTCACCCCTCCACTTT. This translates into CASSQDTGVLNSPLHF.

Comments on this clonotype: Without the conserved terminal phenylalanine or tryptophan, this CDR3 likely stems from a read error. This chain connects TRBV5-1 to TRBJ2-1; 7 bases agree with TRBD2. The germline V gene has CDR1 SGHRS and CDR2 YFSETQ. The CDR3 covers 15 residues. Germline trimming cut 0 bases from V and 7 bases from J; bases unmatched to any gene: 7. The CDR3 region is CASSLGGGMVNEQFL. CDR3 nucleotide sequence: TGCGCCAGCAGCTTGGGGGGAGGGATGGTGAATGAGCAGTTCCTC.

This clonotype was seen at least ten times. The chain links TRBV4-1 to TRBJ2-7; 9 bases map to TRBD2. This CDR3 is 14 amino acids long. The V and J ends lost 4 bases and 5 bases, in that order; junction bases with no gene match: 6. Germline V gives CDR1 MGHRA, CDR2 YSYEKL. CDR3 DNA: TGCGCCAGCAGCCGGGGCGGGAGGGCCAACGAGCAGTACTTC. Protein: CASSRGGRANEQYF.

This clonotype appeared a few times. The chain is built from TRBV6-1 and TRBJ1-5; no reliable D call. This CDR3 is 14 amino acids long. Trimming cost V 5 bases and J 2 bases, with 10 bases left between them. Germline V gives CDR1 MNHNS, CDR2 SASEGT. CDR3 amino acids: CASSLTRGNQPQHF. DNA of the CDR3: TGTGCCAGCAGTCTTACAAGGGGCAATCAGCCCCAGCATTTT.

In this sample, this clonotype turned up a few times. CDR3 sequence: CASSDRGQNTEAFF. As DNA, the CDR3 is TGTGCCAGCAGCGACAGGGGGCAGAACACTGAAGCTTTCTTT. This chain connects TRBV3-1 to TRBJ1-1, with 10 bases aligning to TRBD1. Trimming cost V 5 bases and J 1 base; bases outside gene matches: 1. Germline V CDR1 and CDR2: LGHDT, YNNKEL (reference sequence). CDR3 length: 14 residues.

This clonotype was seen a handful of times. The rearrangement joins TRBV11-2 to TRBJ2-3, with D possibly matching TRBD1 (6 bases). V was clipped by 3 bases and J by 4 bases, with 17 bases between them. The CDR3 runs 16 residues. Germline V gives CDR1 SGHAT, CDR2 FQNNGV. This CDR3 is CASSFLAGAGADTQYF. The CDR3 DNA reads TGTGCCAGCAGCTTCCTGGCAGGGGCCGGCGCAGATACGCAGTATTTT.

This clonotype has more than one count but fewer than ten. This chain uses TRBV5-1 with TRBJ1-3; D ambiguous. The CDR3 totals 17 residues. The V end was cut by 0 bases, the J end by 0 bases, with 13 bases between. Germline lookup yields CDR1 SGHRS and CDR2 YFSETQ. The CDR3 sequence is CASSLGFSRGSGNTIYF. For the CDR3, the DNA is TGCGCCAGCAGCTTGGGGTTCTCCCGGGGCTCTGGAAACACCATATATTTT.

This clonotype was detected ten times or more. The CDR3 is CASSPAGQFRGTDTQYF. CDR3 sequence (DNA): TGCGCCAGCAGCCCCGCCGGACAGTTCCGGGGCACAGATACGCAGTATTTT. The chain is built from TRBV5-1 and TRBJ2-3; the D gene is possibly TRBD1 (6 bases). The V end lost 4 bases, the J end lost 1 base, and 19 bases lay between the germline ends. Germline CDR1 SGHRS, CDR2 YFSETQ. The CDR3 covers 17 residues.

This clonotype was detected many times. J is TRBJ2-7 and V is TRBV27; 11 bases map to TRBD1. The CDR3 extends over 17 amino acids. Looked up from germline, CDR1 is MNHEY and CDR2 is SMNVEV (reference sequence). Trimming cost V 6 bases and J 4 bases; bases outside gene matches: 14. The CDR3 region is CASRLKTGTGGRYEQYF. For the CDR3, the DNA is TGTGCCAGCAGGCTAAAAACCGGGACAGGGGGTCGGTACGAGCAGTACTTC.

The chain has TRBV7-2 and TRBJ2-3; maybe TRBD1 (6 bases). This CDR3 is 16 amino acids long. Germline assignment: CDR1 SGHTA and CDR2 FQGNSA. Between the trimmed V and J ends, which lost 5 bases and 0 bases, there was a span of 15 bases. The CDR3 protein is CASSVTGTLSTDTQYF. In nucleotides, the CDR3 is TGTGCCAGCAGCGTAACCGGGACACTAAGCACAGATACGCAGTATTTT.

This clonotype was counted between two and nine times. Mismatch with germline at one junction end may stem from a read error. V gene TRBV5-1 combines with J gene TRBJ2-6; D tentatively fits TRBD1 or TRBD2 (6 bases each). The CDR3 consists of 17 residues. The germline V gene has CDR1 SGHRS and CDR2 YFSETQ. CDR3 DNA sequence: TGCGCCAGCAGCCAGGGGAGGCAGCCCTCTGGAGCCAACGTCCTGACTTTC. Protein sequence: CASSQGRQPSGANVLTF.